This T cell receptor beta chain was captured in a study of blood T cell repertoires in COVID-19. The assay was immunoSEQ multiplex PCR, and TCRdb's table has in-frame clones only and misses some. The table lists 200,000 or so clones, 70% to 85% of them singletons. The CDR3 is 16 amino acids. Trimming took 3 bases from V and 4 from J; bases not matched to a gene: 4. The germline V gene has CDR1 MDHEN and CDR2 SYDVKM. Input material: peripheral blood. The chain uses TRBV28 and TRBJ2-1, with 12 nucleotides matching TRBD2. This receptor was taken from a woman aged 30 to 39 with acute or convalescent COVID-19. This CDR3 is CASSFFGLAGYNEQFF. CDR3 bases: TGTGCCAGCAGTTTTTTTGGACTAGCGGGGTACAATGAGCAGTTCTTC.